The rows below give T cell receptor beta chains drawn from one sample of a study of CD8 T cells in ankylosing spondylitis. TCRdb re-analysed the 5' RACE reads in MiXCR, keeping a single row per CDR3 protein. The sample carries about 220,000 distinct CDR3 sequences, roughly 6.6% recorded once. Source material: blood, either unsorted or a sorted T cell fraction (not recorded which). The receptors were sampled from a male donor with ankylosing spondylitis. CDR3s include the opening cysteine and the closing phenylalanine or tryptophan. Each record gives: D gene, V gene, J gene, clone size, CDR3 protein, CDR3 DNA. The D gene is left open where the match is weak. Expanded clones are given a class, and other clones once, few, many or no size at all.

D gene: TRBD2; V gene: TRBV7-8; J gene: TRBJ2-1; clone size: many; CDR3 protein: CASSFGYSGVTYNEQFF; CDR3 DNA: TGTGCCAGCAGTTTCGGATATAGCGGGGTTACCTACAATGAGCAGTTCTTC
D gene: NA; V gene: TRBV18; J gene: TRBJ1-1; clone size: NA; CDR3 protein: CASSRGQMNTEAFF; CDR3 DNA: TGTGCCAGCTCACGGGGACAAATGAACACTGAAGCTTTCTTT
D gene: NA; V gene: TRBV30; J gene: TRBJ2-3; clone size: NA; CDR3 protein: CAWSVIDGDTQYF; CDR3 DNA: TGTGCCTGGAGTGTTATCGATGGGGATACGCAGTATTTT
D gene: NA; V gene: TRBV7-6; J gene: TRBJ2-2; clone size: few; CDR3 protein: CASSLGPRELFF; CDR3 DNA: TGTGCCAGCAGCTTGGGACCCCGAGAGCTGTTTTTT
D gene: NA; V gene: TRBV5-6; J gene: TRBJ1-5; clone size: many; CDR3 protein: CASSPARDSSNQPQHF; CDR3 DNA: TGTGCCAGCAGTCCAGCCAGGGATTCTAGCAATCAGCCCCAGCATTTT
D gene: TRBD2; V gene: TRBV7-2; J gene: TRBJ2-7; clone size: many; CDR3 protein: CASSPRAGSSYEQYF; CDR3 DNA: TGTGCCAGCAGCCCCCGAGCGGGGAGCTCCTACGAGCAGTACTTC
D gene: NA; V gene: TRBV30; J gene: TRBJ1-5; clone size: many; CDR3 protein: CAWSSPVSNQPQHF; CDR3 DNA: TGTGCCTGGAGTTCCCCAGTTAGCAATCAGCCCCAGCATTTT
D gene: NA; V gene: TRBV7-9; J gene: TRBJ2-7; clone size: few; CDR3 protein: CASSLEPGLLSYEQYF; CDR3 DNA: TGTGCCAGCAGCTTAGAACCGGGATTACTTTCCTACGAGCAGTACTTC
D gene: NA; V gene: TRBV10-2; J gene: TRBJ2-7; clone size: many; CDR3 protein: CASSRTSPGDEQYF; CDR3 DNA: TGCGCCAGCAGTAGGACCTCCCCGGGGGACGAGCAGTACTTC
D gene: TRBD2; V gene: TRBV7-9; J gene: TRBJ2-7; clone size: NA; CDR3 protein: CASSLALAGIHEQYF; CDR3 DNA: TGTGCCAGCAGCTTAGCCCTAGCGGGAATCCACGAGCAGTACTTC
D gene: NA; V gene: TRBV29-1; J gene: TRBJ2-2; clone size: many; CDR3 protein: CSVVGVNTGELFF; CDR3 DNA: TGCAGCGTTGTGGGGGTTAACACCGGGGAGCTGTTTTTT
D gene: NA; V gene: TRBV9; J gene: TRBJ2-1; clone size: many; CDR3 protein: CASSPLGGTAPNEQFF; CDR3 DNA: TGTGCCAGCAGCCCCCTCGGCGGGACCGCGCCCAATGAGCAGTTCTTC
D gene: NA; V gene: TRBV5-1; J gene: TRBJ2-3; clone size: many; CDR3 protein: CASIIWRAFTDTQYF; CDR3 DNA: TGCGCCAGCATAATTTGGAGGGCCTTCACAGATACGCAGTATTTT
D gene: TRBD2; V gene: TRBV11-2; J gene: TRBJ2-7; clone size: many; CDR3 protein: CASSTATSGILGEQYF; CDR3 DNA: TGTGCCAGCAGCACCGCGACTAGCGGTATCCTGGGCGAGCAGTACTTC
D gene: NA; V gene: TRBV4-1; J gene: TRBJ1-4; clone size: many; CDR3 protein: CASSPGGRDGEKLFF; CDR3 DNA: TGCGCCAGCAGCCCCGGTGGCAGGGATGGGGAAAAACTGTTTTTT
D gene: TRBD1; V gene: TRBV5-1; J gene: TRBJ1-6; clone size: many; CDR3 protein: CASSWERQGVDSPLHF; CDR3 DNA: TGCGCCAGCAGCTGGGAACGACAGGGAGTTGATTCACCCCTCCACTTT
D gene: NA; V gene: TRBV7-9; J gene: TRBJ2-7; clone size: NA; CDR3 protein: CASSLDSGSNPYEQYF; CDR3 DNA: TGTGCCAGCAGCTTAGATTCAGGGTCCAACCCCTACGAGCAGTACTTC
D gene: NA; V gene: TRBV5-6; J gene: TRBJ1-2; clone size: many; CDR3 protein: CASSLELTGQGYTF; CDR3 DNA: TGTGCCAGCAGCTTGGAACTAACAGGGCAGGGCTACACCTTC
D gene: NA; V gene: TRBV9; J gene: TRBJ1-2; clone size: many; CDR3 protein: CASSVGSGALLYGYTF; CDR3 DNA: TGTGCCAGCAGCGTAGGCTCAGGGGCCCTCCTCTATGGCTACACCTTC
D gene: TRBD1; V gene: TRBV14; J gene: TRBJ2-2; clone size: many; CDR3 protein: CASSLWGQGVNTGELFF; CDR3 DNA: TGTGCCAGCAGCCTATGGGGACAGGGGGTGAACACCGGGGAGCTGTTTTTT
D gene: TRBD2; V gene: TRBV29-1; J gene: TRBJ2-1; clone size: many; CDR3 protein: CSVPGTTNNEQFF; CDR3 DNA: TGCAGCGTCCCCGGGACTACCAACAATGAGCAGTTCTTC
D gene: NA; V gene: TRBV12-5; J gene: TRBJ2-1; clone size: many; CDR3 protein: CASGFGDEQFF; CDR3 DNA: TGTGCTAGTGGTTTTGGCGATGAGCAGTTCTTC
D gene: NA; V gene: TRBV4-1; J gene: TRBJ1-1; clone size: many; CDR3 protein: CASSPRDKVMNTEAFF; CDR3 DNA: TGCGCCAGCAGCCCTCGGGACAAGGTCATGAACACTGAAGCTTTCTTT
D gene: NA; V gene: TRBV4-3; J gene: TRBJ2-5; clone size: many; CDR3 protein: CASSQDGGGVRAQYF; CDR3 DNA: TGCGCCAGCAGCCAAGATGGCGGTGGGGTCCGGGCCCAGTACTTC
D gene: NA; V gene: TRBV4-1; J gene: TRBJ2-5; clone size: NA; CDR3 protein: CASSQTPPETQYF; CDR3 DNA: TGCGCCAGCAGCCAAACCCCCCCGGAGACCCAGTACTTC
D gene: NA; V gene: TRBV4-3; J gene: TRBJ1-1; clone size: few; CDR3 protein: CASSHGASNTEAFF; CDR3 DNA: TGCGCCAGCAGCCACGGAGCGTCGAACACTGAAGCTTTCTTT
D gene: TRBD1; V gene: TRBV3-1; J gene: TRBJ2-7; clone size: many; CDR3 protein: CASSPQTGGSEQYF; CDR3 DNA: TGTGCCAGCAGCCCCCAGACAGGGGGCTCCGAGCAGTACTTC
D gene: NA; V gene: TRBV10-3; J gene: TRBJ2-2; clone size: many; CDR3 protein: CAISGTSNTGELFF; CDR3 DNA: TGTGCCATATCCGGGACTTCAAACACCGGGGAGCTGTTTTTT
D gene: TRBD1; V gene: TRBV12-3/TRBV12-4; J gene: TRBJ1-2; clone size: many; CDR3 protein: CASSLEGTVPIYGYTF; CDR3 DNA: TGTGCCAGCAGTTTAGAGGGGACAGTCCCAATCTATGGCTACACCTTC
D gene: NA; V gene: TRBV10-3; J gene: TRBJ2-5; clone size: many; CDR3 protein: CAISSPGLRETQYF; CDR3 DNA: TGTGCCATCAGTTCTCCGGGACTGAGGGAGACCCAGTACTTC
D gene: NA; V gene: TRBV2; J gene: TRBJ1-6; clone size: many; CDR3 protein: CASREGRGSYNSPLHF; CDR3 DNA: TGTGCCAGCAGGGAGGGCAGGGGCTCCTATAATTCACCCCTCCACTTT